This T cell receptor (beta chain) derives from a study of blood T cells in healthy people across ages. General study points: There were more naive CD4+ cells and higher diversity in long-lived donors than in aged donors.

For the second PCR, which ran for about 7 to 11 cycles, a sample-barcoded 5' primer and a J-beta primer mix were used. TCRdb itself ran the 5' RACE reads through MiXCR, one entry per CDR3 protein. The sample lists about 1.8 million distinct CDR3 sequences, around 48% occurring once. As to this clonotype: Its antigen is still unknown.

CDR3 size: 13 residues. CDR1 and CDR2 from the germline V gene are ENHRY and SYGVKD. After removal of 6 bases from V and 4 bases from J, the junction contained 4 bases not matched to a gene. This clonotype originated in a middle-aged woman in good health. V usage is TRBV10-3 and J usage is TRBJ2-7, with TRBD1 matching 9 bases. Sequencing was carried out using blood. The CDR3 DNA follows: TGTGCCATCAGGGAGACAGGGGGATACGAGCAGTACTTC. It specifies CAIRETGGYEQYF.